Here is one T cell receptor beta chain with its context. Its specificity is not known. TCRdb keeps only in-frame clones here, not all; method: immunoSEQ multiplex PCR. The sample comprises some 78,000 clones, around 87% of which are singletons, and around 0.87% rests with the top ten. The entry originates in a study of radiotherapy plus CTLA-4 blockade in lung cancer. Study context: Of the patients, 15% to 20% showed objective responses and roughly 31% attained disease control. Study-wide findings and caveats: Blood TCR clones of tumor origin expanded after radiotherapy plus ipilimumab.

Treatment of patients with chemo-refractory metastatic non-small-cell lung cancer consisted of focal radiation plus CTLA-4 blockade with ipilimumab. This clonotype was sampled from a human donor with non-small cell lung cancer who had stable disease on radiotherapy plus ipilimumab. Material: peripheral blood, obtained from a patient treated with radiotherapy plus ipilimumab.

The CDR3 bases are TGTGCCAGCAGTTCGGAGAACACTGAAGCTTTCTTT. It yields the protein CASSSENTEAFF. V and J are TRBV28 and TRBJ1-1; D ambiguous. Germline lookup yields CDR1 MDHEN and CDR2 SYDVKM. CDR3 length equals 12 residues. Trimming removed 4 bases at V and 1 base at J, with 4 bases between. The whole variable domain, filled in from reference TRBV28 and TRBJ1-1, reads DVKVTQSSRYLVKRTGEKVFLECVQDMDHENMFWYRQDPGLGLRLIYFSYDVKMKEKGDIPEGYSVSREKKERFSLILESASTNQTSMYLCASSSENTEAFFGQGTRLTVV.